The 23 T cell receptor beta chains reported below all come from one sample, sequenced in a study of Ad26.COV2.S vaccination and SARS-CoV-2 variants. The table came from immunoSEQ multiplex PCR; TCRdb's copy has only in-frame clones and leaves some out. The sample lists 300,000 to 450,000 clones, roughly nine tenths occurring once. The input for sequencing was peripheral blood, taken after recovery from COVID-19. These TCRs come from a human donor who had recovered from COVID-19.

This clone was observed once. The rearrangement links TRBV5-1 to TRBJ2-2, with a possible D match to TRBD2 (6 bases). The CDR3 runs to 15 residues. The germline V gene has CDR1 SGHRS and CDR2 YFSETQ. V lost 6 bases, J lost 6 bases, and 18 bases lay in between. CDR3 bases: TGCGCCAGCACCCGCGGGCCTAGGGAGGCCGGGGAGCTGTTTTTT. Protein: CASTRGPREAGELFF. Full variable domain (outside the CDR3, taken from reference TRBV5-1 and TRBJ2-2): KAGVTQTPRYLIKTRGQQVTLSCSPISGHRSVSWYQQTPGQGLQFLFEYFSETQRNKGNFPGRFSGRQFSNSRSEMNVSTLELGDSALYLCASTRGPREAGELFFGEGSRLTVL.

The chain carries TRBV7-8 and TRBJ1-1; 8 bases align to TRBD1. Losses at the gene ends were 4 bases for V and 2 bases for J; bases not matched to a gene: 15. Germline lookup yields CDR1 SGHVS and CDR2 FQNEAQ. CDR3 length: 18 residues. In DNA form, the CDR3 reads TGTGCCAGCAGCTCGGATCTACAGGGGGAGTGGTCCAACACTGAAGCTTTCTTT. It is translated as CASSSDLQGEWSNTEAFF.

In its sample, this clone was seen once. This chain connects TRBV6-2 or TRBV6-3 to TRBJ1-1, with D unresolved. V lost 2 bases and J 8 bases, leaving 6 bases between the germline ends. CDR1 is MNHEY and CDR2 is SVGEGT in the germline V gene. The CDR3 extends over 11 amino acids. The CDR3 sequence: CASSYRVEAFF. In DNA, the CDR3 is TGTGCCAGCAGTTACAGGGTAGAAGCTTTCTTT.

The CDR3 DNA is TGCGCCAGCAGCCCCTCCGGGACAGAAAATGAGCAGTTCTTC. Its translation is CASSPSGTENEQFF. The gene calls are TRBV5-1 and TRBJ2-1; 7 bases agree with TRBD1. The CDR3 runs to 14 residues. Germline assignment: CDR1 SGHRS and CDR2 YFSETQ. J lost 7 bases, V lost 4 bases, and 8 bases had no gene match.

This clone was observed once. This sequence joins TRBV2 and TRBJ2-3; TRBD2 agrees at 8 bases. The V and J ends lost 6 bases and 1 base, in that order; junction bases with no gene match: 9. Germline CDR1 SNHLY, CDR2 FYNNEI. This CDR3 is built from 16 residues. Here the CDR3 DNA reads TGTGCCAGCAGCCCCCGAGGGCGGGGGGGCACAGATACGCAGTATTTT. It translates to CASSPRGRGGTDTQYF.

CDR3 sequence reads: CASSSRTGLTGELFF. In nucleotides, the CDR3 is TGTGCCAGCAGCTCCCGGACAGGGCTAACCGGGGAGCTGTTTTTT. The chain employs TRBV11-3 and TRBJ2-2; 8 nucleotides align to TRBD1. Trimming cost V 4 bases and J 5 bases; bases outside gene matches: 6. The CDR3 length is 15 residues. Germline-derived CDR1 and CDR2 are SGHNT and YENEEA.

The CDR3 is CATHVANYGYTF. The DNA for the CDR3 is TGTGCCACGCACGTGGCTAACTATGGCTACACCTTC. V gene TRBV7-9 combines with J gene TRBJ1-2, with unresolved D. V was cut by 10 bases and J by 0 bases, with 9 bases left in between. Germline CDR1 SEHNR, CDR2 FQNEAQ (reference sequence). The CDR3 covers 12 residues.

V is TRBV27 and J is TRBJ2-2; no reliable D call. The CDR3 has 12 amino acids. Germline V gene sequence: CDR1 MNHEY, CDR2 SMNVEV (reference sequence). Trimming left V 3 bases short and J 4 bases short, with 3 bases between. The CDR3 region is CASSLVTGELFF. The CDR3 region has the DNA TGTGCCAGCAGTTTGGTCACCGGGGAGCTGTTTTTT.

J is TRBJ1-1 and V is TRBV14; D is undetermined. From germline, CDR1 is SGHDN and CDR2 FVKESK. The V gene lost 1 base and the J gene lost 6 bases, with 15 bases spanning the gap. The CDR3 totals 15 residues. CDR3 region: CASSQVLGGMAEAFF. The CDR3 nucleotides are TGTGCCAGCAGCCAAGTTTTGGGAGGCATGGCTGAAGCTTTCTTT.

CDR3 protein: CASSLGGEVDTQYF. Written as DNA, the CDR3 is TGTGCCAGCAGCTTGGGAGGGGAGGTGGATACGCAGTATTTT. The genes are TRBV5-6 and TRBJ2-3, with D possibly TRBD2 on 6 matching bases. Trimming shortened V by 0 bases and J by 6 bases, and 11 bases separated the two germline ends. The CDR3 runs 14 residues. CDR1 is SGHDT and CDR2 is YYEEEE in the germline V gene.

This chain links TRBV5-1 with TRBJ1-6, with a possible D match to TRBD1 (5 bases). The CDR3 sequence is 14 residues long. V dropped 5 bases and J dropped 7 bases, with 13 bases sitting between them. In germline, CDR1 is SGHRS, CDR2 YFSETQ. The CDR3 DNA is TGCGCCAGCAGTGTAGACAGTATGAATTCACCCCTCCACTTT. Protein product: CASSVDSMNSPLHF.

Only a few counts were recorded for this clone. A junction boundary mismatches the germline segment, possibly from a read error. This chain links TRBV7-7 with TRBJ2-2, with TRBD1 identical over 10 bases. Germline CDR1 reads SSHAT; CDR2 reads FNYEAQ (reference sequence). The CDR3 contains 14 residues. This chain's CDR3 is CASSDGTGVGELFF. Written as DNA, the CDR3 is TGTGCTAGCAGCGATGGGACAGGGGTTGGGGAGCTGTTTTTT.

A word on this clone: The same CDR3 can be traced to other DNA sequences in this sample. This chain links TRBV9 with TRBJ1-2; 11 bases agree with TRBD1. CDR1 and CDR2 (germline): SGDLS, YYNGEE. There are 13 residues in the CDR3. Trimming removed 2 bases from V and 7 bases from J; junction bases left unmatched: 1. The CDR3 is CASSVGTGGGYTF. DNA of the CDR3: TGTGCCAGCAGCGTGGGGACAGGGGGTGGCTACACCTTC.

V is TRBV7-9 and J is TRBJ2-1, with no clear D. With 5 bases removed from V and 7 bases from J, the gap between germline ends came to 12 bases. The CDR3 sequence is 13 residues long. Germline CDR1 is SEHNR and CDR2 is FQNEAQ (reference sequence). The CDR3: CASSQQALNEQFF. In DNA form, the CDR3 reads TGTGCCAGCAGCCAGCAGGCTCTGAATGAGCAGTTCTTC. Together with reference TRBV7-9 and TRBJ2-1, the CDR3 gives the full variable domain: DTGVSQNPRHKITKRGQNVTFRCDPISEHNRLYWYRQTLGQGPEFLTYFQNEAQLEKSRLLSDRFSAERPKGSFSTLEIQRTEQGDSAMYLCASSQQALNEQFFGPGTRLTVL.

The chain couples TRBV18 to TRBJ1-5, with 8 bases identical to TRBD1. Germline CDR1 KGHSH, CDR2 LQKENI. This CDR3 region has 15 residues. J gave up 6 bases and V 5 bases, and 9 bases lay outside the gene matches. The CDR3 DNA sequence: TGTGCCAGCTCATTGACAGGGGAAAGGCGTCAGCCCCAGCATTTT. Protein: CASSLTGERRQPQHF.

The V and J genes are TRBV6-6 and TRBJ1-1; D call uncertain. The V gene lost 4 bases and the J gene lost 4 bases, with 1 base spanning the gap. The germline CDR1 and CDR2 sequences are MNHNY and SVGAGI (reference sequence). This CDR3 is built from 10 residues. The CDR3 DNA reads TGTGCCAGCAGTTCCACTGAAGCTTTCTTT. Translation gives CASSSTEAFF.

The V gene is TRBV19, the J gene TRBJ1-2; 7 bases fit TRBD1. Trimming at V came to 6 bases and at J to 7 bases, leaving 11 bases not matched to a gene. Germline V gene data show CDR1 as LNHDA and CDR2 as SQIVND (reference sequence). The CDR3 sequence is 14 residues long. The CDR3 nucleotides read TGTGCCAGTAGGAGGGACAGTACTTCTTCTGGCTACACCTTC. Encoded protein: CASRRDSTSSGYTF.

The rearrangement links TRBV7-9 to TRBJ2-3, with a weak D call TRBD2 (5 bases). V shed 5 bases and J shed 4 bases, with 28 bases lying between them. The CDR3 runs 19 residues. CDR1 and CDR2 (germline): SEHNR, FQNEAQ (reference sequence). In nucleotides, the CDR3 is TGTGCCAGCAGCGCGGCTATTCCGGTAGCGCCTTTCGGGGCAGATACGCAGTATTTT. Residues: CASSAAIPVAPFGADTQYF. Based on the CDR3 plus reference TRBV7-9 and TRBJ2-3, the full variable domain is DTGVSQNPRHKITKRGQNVTFRCDPISEHNRLYWYRQTLGQGPEFLTYFQNEAQLEKSRLLSDRFSAERPKGSFSTLEIQRTEQGDSAMYLCASSAAIPVAPFGADTQYFGPGTRLTVL.

The chain couples TRBV27 to TRBJ2-7; no definite D call. CDR3 length: 14 residues. Trimming removed 5 bases at V and 0 bases at J, with 11 bases between. Germline lookup yields CDR1 MNHEY and CDR2 SMNVEV (reference sequence). In nucleotides, the CDR3 is TGTGCCAGCAGTCCCCGAGGAGTCTCCTACGAGCAGTACTTC. This sequence encodes CASSPRGVSYEQYF.

CDR3: CASSQGAHVLTDTQYF. Written as DNA, the CDR3 is TGCGCCAGCAGCCAAGGGGCGCATGTTCTCACAGATACGCAGTATTTT. This chain links TRBV4-1 with TRBJ2-3; D unresolved. The CDR3 covers 16 residues. Between the trimmed V and J ends, which lost 1 base and 2 bases, there was a span of 13 bases. CDR1 is MGHRA and CDR2 is YSYEKL in the germline V gene.

In DNA form, the CDR3 reads TGTGCCAGCAGCCCCCCCGAGGCGGGGTTTTCTGAAGCTTTCTTT. Amino acids: CASSPPEAGFSEAFF. This rearrangement joins TRBV5-6 to TRBJ1-1; D unclear. The germline V gene has CDR1 SGHDT and CDR2 YYEEEE. With 4 bases removed from V and 6 bases from J, the gap between germline ends came to 19 bases. The CDR3 spans 15 residues.

V and J are TRBV5-4 and TRBJ2-2; D call uncertain. Germline CDR1 reads SGHNT; CDR2 reads YYREEE (reference sequence). The CDR3 covers 13 residues. The V gene lost 2 bases and the J gene lost 7 bases, with 9 bases spanning the gap. The chain's CDR3 is CASSFGRYGELFF. The CDR3 DNA is TGTGCCAGCAGCTTCGGACGGTACGGGGAGCTGTTTTTT.

The V gene is TRBV5-1, the J gene TRBJ1-1, with TRBD1 identical over 7 bases. This CDR3 region has 15 residues. The V segment lost 4 bases and the J segment 1 base; nucleotides outside the gene matches: 7. The germline V gene has CDR1 SGHRS and CDR2 YFSETQ. This chain's CDR3 is CASSQGGGRNTEAFF. In DNA form, the CDR3 reads TGCGCCAGCAGCCAAGGAGGGGGCAGGAACACTGAAGCTTTCTTT.